The rows below give T cell receptor beta chains drawn from one sample of a study of blood T cell repertoires in COVID-19. Sequenced by immunoSEQ multiplex PCR; TCRdb stores in-frame clones only, minus some. The sample has around 100,000 clones; approximately 80% are singletons. Input material: peripheral blood. These receptors were collected from a man between 65 and 79 years old with active or convalescent COVID-19. Both conserved end residues are part of each CDR3. D genes are given only for firm matches. Only part of the rows carry a size: once, few, many, or a class if the clone is expanded.

clone_size	d_call	v_call	j_call	cdr3_aa	cdr3_nt
NA	TRBD1	TRBV18	TRBJ1-2	CASSPAEQGGNGYTF	TGTGCCAGCTCACCGGCCGAACAGGGGGGCAATGGCTACACCTTC
NA	TRBD2	TRBV10-3	TRBJ2-7	CAISPGTSGRLDAYF	TGTGCCATCAGCCCCGGAACTAGCGGGAGGTTGGATGCGTACTTC
NA	TRBD1	TRBV2	TRBJ2-1	CASKRTGAYNEQFF	TGTGCCAGCAAAAGGACAGGGGCCTACAATGAGCAGTTCTTC
few	TRBD1	TRBV29-1	TRBJ2-7	CSARGQIATEQYF	TGCAGCGCGAGGGGACAGATAGCCACCGAGCAGTACTTC
NA	NA	TRBV19	TRBJ1-1	CASCPLEGEAFF	TGTGCCAGTTGTCCACTCGAGGGTGAAGCTTTCTTT
once	NA	TRBV5-1	TRBJ1-2	CASSFSEGVVGYTF	TGCGCCAGCAGCTTTTCAGAGGGGGTAGTGGGCTACACCTTC
NA	TRBD2	TRBV5-1	TRBJ2-1	CASSLVVGLAGVNEQFF	TGCGCCAGCAGCTTGGTGGTGGGACTAGCGGGAGTAAATGAGCAGTTCTTC
NA	TRBD2	TRBV10-3	TRBJ2-5	CAISETGTSGETQYF	TGTGCCATCAGTGAAACCGGGACTAGTGGTGAGACCCAGTACTTC
NA	TRBD1	TRBV4-2	TRBJ1-1	CASSQDNRGLNTEAFF	TGTGCCAGCAGCCAAGATAACAGGGGGTTGAACACTGAAGCTTTCTTT
once	NA	TRBV5-5	TRBJ2-3	CASSFSGTSTDTQYF	TGTGCCAGCAGCTTTAGCGGAACTAGCACAGATACGCAGTATTTT
NA	NA	TRBV2	TRBJ2-1	CASSAVREQFF	TGTGCCAGCAGTGCGGTGCGTGAGCAGTTCTTC
NA	NA	TRBV15	TRBJ2-1	CATSRDWGRGKDNEQFF	TGTGCCACCAGCAGAGATTGGGGGCGGGGGAAGGACAATGAGCAGTTCTTC
few	TRBD1	TRBV5-1	TRBJ1-2	CASSLAVGQGANGYTF	TGCGCCAGCAGCTTGGCCGTAGGACAGGGGGCGAATGGCTACACCTTC
NA	TRBD1	TRBV18	TRBJ1-5	CASSRTGEHQPQHF	TGTGCCAGCTCCCGGACAGGGGAACATCAGCCCCAGCATTTT
once	TRBD1	TRBV5-1	TRBJ2-6	CASSPGTGGIMGANVLTF	TGCGCCAGCAGCCCAGGGACAGGGGGCATAATGGGGGCCAACGTCCTGACTTTC
NA	TRBD1	TRBV11-2	TRBJ1-2	CASSYRTGAGGYTF	TGTGCCAGCAGCTACCGGACAGGGGCGGGCGGCTACACCTTC
NA	TRBD2	TRBV19	TRBJ2-3	CASSKLAGEITDTQYF	TGTGCCAGTAGTAAGCTAGCGGGAGAGATCACAGATACGCAGTATTTT
NA	NA	TRBV11-3	TRBJ2-1	CASSPSGSYNEQFF	TGTGCCAGCAGTCCTTCGGGTTCCTACAATGAGCAGTTCTTC
NA	NA	TRBV2	TRBJ1-2	CASSETGGRGGYTF	TGTGCCAGCAGCGAGACAGGTGGAAGAGGCGGCTACACCTTC
NA	TRBD1	TRBV7-2	TRBJ1-3	CASSFDRGSVNTIYF	TGTGCCAGCAGCTTTGACAGGGGCTCTGTAAACACCATATATTTT
few	TRBD1	TRBV6-5	TRBJ1-6	CASSYLGQVRGSPLHF	TGTGCCAGCAGTTACCTGGGACAGGTCCGAGGTTCACCCCTCCACTTT
NA	TRBD1	TRBV2	TRBJ2-7	CASSGSNRGVDEQYF	TGTGCCAGCAGTGGATCCAACAGGGGTGTTGACGAGCAGTACTTC
NA	TRBD1	TRBV13	TRBJ1-1	CASSLHRGAVAFF	TGTGCCAGCAGCTTGCACAGGGGCGCAGTGGCTTTCTTT